This T cell receptor beta chain was captured in a study of T cells in Graves' hyperthyroidism and ophthalmopathy. Study context: The blood sample was taken at first diagnosis, before treatment began. Study findings and constraints: The model identified upcoming ophthalmopathy a median approximately six months ahead of onset.

TCR beta CDR3 regions were amplified from RNA. During a first-round RT-PCR of the TCR CDR3, the HTBI primer set was used. From the multiplex PCR reads, TCRdb called clonotypes with MiXCR, one entry per CDR3 protein. The sample has a few hundred thousand distinct CDR3 sequences; about a sixth are singletons. This clonotype has just a few counts. The antigen is undetermined. No ophthalmopathy progression within 18 months constituted stable Graves' hyperthyroidism. Hyperthyroidism, newly diagnosed and lasting under 2 months, affected patients aged 18 to 65. Looked up from germline, CDR1 is KGHDR and CDR2 is SFDVKD. V lost 1 base and J 2 bases, leaving 7 bases between the germline ends. This CDR3 contains 15 residues.

The chain employs TRBV24-1 and TRBJ2-2; D gene unclear. The sequence derives from a woman aged 50 to 60 with Graves' hyperthyroidism. The sample taken for sequencing was blood. This chain's CDR3 is CATSDFADNTGELFF. The CDR3 DNA is TGTGCCACCAGTGATTTTGCAGATAACACCGGGGAGCTGTTTTTT.